The rows below give T cell receptor beta chains drawn from one sample of a study of CD8+CD57+ T cells in acquired aplastic anemia. In TCRdb, the reads were re-called with MiXCR into one record per CDR3 protein. The sample comprises 110,000 or so distinct CDR3 sequences, 50% to 60% of which are singletons, and roughly 29% rests with the top ten. The sequenced material came from sorted CD4+, CD8+, or CD8+CD57+ T cells (not recorded which) from PBMCs. The receptors were gathered from a human donor with aplastic anemia. CDR3s include the opening cysteine and the closing phenylalanine or tryptophan. The D gene is left open where the match is weak. The size of a clone is reported for some rows only, either as once, few or many, or as a class for expanded clones.

cdr3_aa cdr3_nt clone_size d_call j_call v_call
CSARKDSHYGYTF TGCAGTGCTAGAAAAGACAGCCACTATGGCTACACCTTC - - TRBJ1-2 TRBV20-1
CASPRDIGDTQYF TGTGCCAGCCCCCGGGACATCGGAGATACGCAGTATTTT - - TRBJ2-3 TRBV7-9
CASSLDVANTGELFF TGCGCCAGCAGCTTGGATGTCGCGAACACCGGGGAGCTGTTTTTT - - TRBJ2-2 TRBV5-1
CASSLNRDKYF TGTGCCAGCAGCCTGAATCGGGACAAGTACTTC many - TRBJ2-7 TRBV13
CSARPDRANSPLHF TGCAGTGCTAGGCCCGACAGGGCCAATTCACCCCTCCACTTT - TRBD1 TRBJ1-6 TRBV20-1
CAISGRGEITDTQFF TGTGCCATCAGTGGGAGGGGGGAGATCACAGATACGCAGTTCTTC - - TRBJ2-1 TRBV10-3
CASSVRYEAFF TGCGCCAGCAGCGTCAGGTATGAAGCTTTCTTT - - TRBJ1-1 TRBV5-1
CATSRDSGGETGELFF TGTGCCACCAGCAGAGATTCAGGGGGCGAAACCGGGGAGCTGTTTTTT - TRBD1 TRBJ2-2 TRBV15
CASSMAGARNTEAFF TGTGCCAGTAGTATGGCGGGGGCGAGGAACACTGAAGCTTTCTTT once - TRBJ1-1 TRBV19
CATRAGTSGYNEQFF TGTGCCACCAGGGCCGGGACTAGTGGGTACAATGAGCAGTTCTTC many TRBD2 TRBJ2-1 TRBV15
CASSPRLAEAFF TGTGCCAGCAGCCCAAGGTTGGCTGAAGCTTTCTTT many - TRBJ1-1 TRBV7-9
CAPPVQAFF TGTGCCCCGCCTGTGCAAGCTTTCTTT few - TRBJ1-1 TRBV15
CASRPGTELEQFF TGTGCCAGCAGGCCCGGGACTGAGTTGGAGCAGTTCTTC - - TRBJ2-1 TRBV2
CASSPSPTGWRETQYF TGTGCCAGCAGCCCGTCCCCGACAGGCTGGAGGGAGACCCAGTACTTC - - TRBJ2-5 TRBV7-9
CASSENWVGNYGYTF TGTGCCAGCAGTGAAAACTGGGTGGGTAACTATGGCTACACCTTC - - TRBJ1-2 TRBV25-1
CASSEADIAGGQETQYF TGTGCCAGCAGTGAAGCGGATATAGCGGGGGGTCAGGAGACCCAGTACTTC few TRBD2 TRBJ2-5 TRBV2
CAIEQGVKQYF TGTGCCATAGAACAGGGTGTGAAGCAGTACTTC many - TRBJ2-7 TRBV25-1
CASSAPFTGGGEKLFF TGTGCCAGCAGCGCCCCGTTCACAGGGGGAGGAGAAAAACTGTTTTTT - TRBD1 TRBJ1-4 TRBV11-1
CSARDSGGTRNTEAFF TGCAGTGCTAGAGATTCGGGCGGGACAAGGAACACTGAAGCTTTCTTT - - TRBJ1-1 TRBV20-1
CATLEGRADTQYF TGTGCCACCCTCGAGGGGAGGGCAGATACGCAGTATTTT - TRBD2 TRBJ2-3 TRBV10-3